The sequence of this TCR beta chain was determined in a study of CD8+ T cells in alopecia areata. Across the study: Percent affected scalp area, the SALT score, rated treated patients' severity.

Treatment indicated: oral pan-JAK inhibitor, 5-10 mg twice daily. Sampling of alopecia areata patients yielded lesional scalp punch biopsies as well as peripheral blood. Both CD4+ and CD8+ T cells were separated by sorting PBMCs. Sequencing relied on a cDNA template that was reverse transcribed from extracted RNA. Clones were read by immunoSEQ multiplex PCR, and TCRdb kept only the in-frame ones, dropping some. The sample carries some 130,000 clones, roughly 50% recorded once. This clone was found a few times. The CDR3 consists of 14 residues. Germline values: CDR1 PRHDT, CDR2 FYEKMQ (reference sequence). The ends were cut back, 4 bases at V and 8 bases at J, with 15 bases in the middle.

The sequencing used CD8+ T cells sorted from blood, collected at week 4, from a patient treated with tofacitinib. The V call is TRBV13, the J call TRBJ2-1; D gene uncertain. The TCR comes from a human donor with alopecia areata. The CDR3 spells CASSSRGRMDEQFF. DNA for the CDR3: TGTGCCAGCAGCTCCCGAGGTCGAATGGATGAGCAGTTCTTC.